Shown below are 26 T cell receptor beta chains from a single sample sequenced in a study of cytomegalovirus exposure and HLA in healthy donors. Use of 60 Vbeta and 13 Jbeta primers characterized the PCR. The data were produced by immunoSEQ multiplex PCR, yet TCRdb's version contains in-frame clones alone and is incomplete. The sample shows 150,000 to 200,000 clones, approximately 81% of them seen only once. The sequencing input was PBMCs. Receptor source: a woman aged 25 to 39 in good health and CMV-seronegative.

The V call is TRBV18, the J call TRBJ2-1, with 10 bases matching TRBD2. This CDR3 comprises 16 residues. In germline, CDR1 is KGHSH, CDR2 LQKENI. After removal of 4 bases from V and 2 bases from J, the junction contained 5 bases not matched to a gene. The CDR3 nucleotides read TGTGCCAGCTCACTCCTACTAGCGGGGACCTACAATGAGCAGTTCTTC. This codes for CASSLLLAGTYNEQFF.

Worth noting for this clone: One end of the junction varies from germline; a read error may be responsible. This sequence joins TRBV5-1 and TRBJ2-7, with D unresolved. The CDR3 runs to 12 residues. Germline CDR1 and CDR2: SGHRS and YFSETQ. Written as DNA, the CDR3 is TGCGCCAGCGGCTTCGGGTCTTACGAGCAGTACTTC. Translating it yields CASGFGSYEQYF.

J is TRBJ2-1 and V is TRBV7-2, with TRBD1 identical over 8 bases. Germline CDR1 SGHTA, CDR2 FQGNSA. The V segment lost 5 bases and the J segment 6 bases; nucleotides outside the gene matches: 3. CDR3 length: 13 amino acids. CDR3 coding DNA: TGTGCCAGCAGCCAAACAGGGGGCAATGAGCAGTTCTTC. This gives the protein CASSQTGGNEQFF.

This chain links TRBV29-1 with TRBJ2-3, with D perhaps matching TRBD1 (6 bases). The CDR3 contains 16 residues. Germline-derived CDR1 and CDR2 are SQVTM and ANQGSEA. V lost 6 bases, J lost 2 bases, and 21 bases lay in between. CDR3 nucleotides: TGCAGCGTCCAGCCTACAGGGACCGGAAACACAGATACGCAGTATTTT. As protein: CSVQPTGTGNTDTQYF.

The chain has TRBV7-2 and TRBJ2-2; possibly TRBD1 for D (5 bases). Germline V gives CDR1 SGHTA, CDR2 FQGNSA. CDR3 length: 15 residues. Deletions cut 6 bases from V and 1 base from J, with 12 bases between. CDR3 sequence reads: CASSPSQGNTGELFF. The CDR3 nucleotides read TGTGCCAGCAGTCCATCTCAGGGGAACACCGGGGAGCTGTTTTTT. Full variable domain (outside the CDR3, taken from reference TRBV7-2 and TRBJ2-2): GAGVSQSPSNKVTEKGKDVELRCDPISGHTALYWYRQSLGQGLEFLIYFQGNSAPDKSGLPSDRFSAERTGGSVSTLTIQRTQQEDSAVYLCASSPSQGNTGELFFGEGSRLTVL.

This clone was seen only a few times. The CDR3 reads CASSPRPLYNSPLHF. The CDR3 nucleotides read TGTGCCAGCAGCCCCAGGCCTTTGTATAATTCACCCCTCCACTTT. V usage is TRBV5-6 and J usage is TRBJ1-6; D not certain. The CDR3 totals 15 residues. V lost 4 bases to trimming and J lost 4 bases, with 12 bases between them. Germline CDR1 SGHDT, CDR2 YYEEEE.

V gene TRBV7-9 combines with J gene TRBJ2-2, with 10 bases fitting TRBD2. V was clipped by 4 bases and J by 2 bases; unmatched bases: 10. The CDR3 length is 18 residues. Germline lookup yields CDR1 SEHNR and CDR2 FQNEAQ (reference sequence). CDR3 region: CASSSAWASGSNTGELFF. CDR3 DNA sequence: TGTGCCAGCAGCTCCGCCTGGGCTAGCGGGAGCAACACCGGGGAGCTGTTTTTT. The full variable domain, in which reference TRBV7-9 and TRBJ2-2 provide the parts outside the CDR3, is DTGVSQNPRHKITKRGQNVTFRCDPISEHNRLYWYRQTLGQGPEFLTYFQNEAQLEKSRLLSDRFSAERPKGSFSTLEIQRTEQGDSAMYLCASSSAWASGSNTGELFFGEGSRLTVL.

The J gene is TRBJ2-2, the V gene TRBV5-1; D is unclear. This CDR3 has 13 amino acids. The germline V gene encodes CDR1 SGHRS and CDR2 YFSETQ. V was cut by 0 bases and J by 10 bases, with 10 bases left in between. CDR3 region: CASSLERGQELFF. The CDR3 DNA reads TGCGCCAGCAGCTTGGAACGAGGTCAGGAGCTGTTTTTT. Combining the CDR3 with reference TRBV5-1 and TRBJ2-2 gives the whole variable domain KAGVTQTPRYLIKTRGQQVTLSCSPISGHRSVSWYQQTPGQGLQFLFEYFSETQRNKGNFPGRFSGRQFSNSRSEMNVSTLELGDSALYLCASSLERGQELFFGEGSRLTVL.

This chain connects TRBV6-8 to TRBJ2-7; 7 nucleotides line up with TRBD1. The CDR3 runs to 16 residues. The V segment lost 3 bases and the J segment 1 base; nucleotides outside the gene matches: 9. Germline CDR1 reads MNHGY; CDR2 reads SAAAGT. CDR3 protein: CASSYNDRAESYEQYF. The DNA for the CDR3 is TGTGCCAGCAGTTATAACGACAGGGCGGAATCCTACGAGCAGTACTTC.

The chain recombines TRBV19 with TRBJ2-7; tentative D call: TRBD2 (5 bases). Trimming took off 1 base at V and 3 bases at J, with 10 bases between the two ends. Germline V CDR1 and CDR2: LNHDA, SQIVND (reference sequence). The CDR3 spans 14 residues. This chain's CDR3 is CASSIGTGNYEQYF. CDR3 nucleotides: TGTGCCAGTAGTATAGGAACGGGAAACTACGAGCAGTACTTC.

The CDR3 DNA follows: TGTGCCAGCAGTCACCCAGGGGTCTTGGAGCAGTACTTC. Translated: CASSHPGVLEQYF. The J gene is TRBJ2-7, the V gene TRBV6-5, with TRBD1 as a possible D gene (6 bases). V lost 5 bases and J lost 7, with 15 bases in between. CDR3 length equals 13 residues. The V gene's germline CDR1 is MNHEY and CDR2 SVGAGI.

J is TRBJ2-6 and V is TRBV28; 7 nucleotides line up with TRBD2. The V gene's germline CDR1 is MDHEN and CDR2 SYDVKM. J gave up 1 base and V 5 bases, and 11 bases lay outside the gene matches. There are 18 residues in the CDR3. The CDR3 DNA reads TGTGCCAGCAGTCCCCCCCAAAGACTAGCTTCTGGGGCCAACGTCCTGACTTTC. It is translated as CASSPPQRLASGANVLTF.

This clone was counted between two and nine times. V usage is TRBV2 and J usage is TRBJ2-1; D is perhaps TRBD2 (6 bases). The CDR3 sequence is 13 residues long. Germline V gene lookup returns CDR1 SNHLY and CDR2 FYNNEI. V was cut by 6 bases and J by 6 bases, with 12 bases left in between. DNA of the CDR3: TGTGCCAGCAGGGAGGGACCCAGCAATGAGCAGTTCTTC. Amino acids: CASREGPSNEQFF.

Concerning this clone: The sample holds other DNA sequences that translate to the same CDR3. The chain couples TRBV7-9 to TRBJ2-1; maybe TRBD1 (5 bases). V gave up 5 bases and J gave up 0 bases, with 8 bases separating them. Germline V lookup: CDR1 SEHNR, CDR2 FQNEAQ (reference sequence). This CDR3 region has 14 residues. The CDR3 DNA sequence: TGTGCCAGCAGCCTAGACAGCTCCTACAATGAGCAGTTCTTC. Protein sequence: CASSLDSSYNEQFF.

The V call is TRBV29-1, the J call TRBJ2-3; 7 positions agree with TRBD1. CDR1 is SQVTM and CDR2 is ANQGSEA in the germline V gene. The ends lost 1 base at V and 0 bases at J; junction bases unmatched: 13. CDR3 length equals 18 residues. CDR3 coding DNA: TGCAGCGTTGAAGGCACCAGGGGGTACCACCCCAGCACAGATACGCAGTATTTT. It specifies CSVEGTRGYHPSTDTQYF.

The CDR3 protein is CASSYRSTGGKTQYF. The CDR3 nucleotides are TGTGCCAGCAGTTACAGGTCGACGGGGGGAAAGACCCAGTACTTC. J is TRBJ2-5 and V is TRBV6-5, with TRBD2 identical over 7 bases. Germline CDR1 is MNHEY and CDR2 is SVGAGI. This CDR3 contains 15 residues. The V gene end was trimmed by 2 bases and the J gene end by 6 bases; junction bases not matched to a gene: 9.

The table lists this clone with a count of one. As DNA, the CDR3 is TGTGCCAGCAGTGACGCCTCCGGGACAGGGGCGGGAGAGCAGTACTTC. Translating it yields CASSDASGTGAGEQYF. The chain couples TRBV6-1 to TRBJ2-7; 10 bases match TRBD1. The CDR3 has 16 residues. Looked up from germline, CDR1 is MNHNS and CDR2 is SASEGT. J gave up 7 bases and V 3 bases, and 12 bases lay outside the gene matches.

This chain connects TRBV7-9 to TRBJ2-7, with 10 bases that match TRBD2. From germline, CDR1 is SEHNR and CDR2 FQNEAQ (reference sequence). Trimming at V came to 4 bases and at J to 3 bases, leaving 9 bases not matched to a gene. The CDR3 length is 16 residues. CDR3: CASSSTVSGRVYEQYF. For the CDR3, the DNA is TGTGCCAGCAGCTCGACAGTCAGCGGGAGGGTCTACGAGCAGTACTTC. The whole variable domain, remainder taken from reference TRBV7-9 and TRBJ2-7, is DTGVSQNPRHKITKRGQNVTFRCDPISEHNRLYWYRQTLGQGPEFLTYFQNEAQLEKSRLLSDRFSAERPKGSFSTLEIQRTEQGDSAMYLCASSSTVSGRVYEQYFGPGTRLTVT.

The J gene is TRBJ2-3, the V gene TRBV30; no reliable D call. The V and J ends lost 1 base and 4 bases respectively, with 9 bases between them. CDR1 is GTSNPN, CDR2 SVGIG, per germline (reference sequence). The CDR3 is 13 amino acids. The DNA for the CDR3 is TGTGCCTGGAGTGAAGTTATAGCAGATACGCAGTATTTT. It yields the protein CAWSEVIADTQYF.

The rearrangement links TRBV6-5 to TRBJ2-1, with TRBD2 identical over 7 bases. This CDR3 is 15 amino acids long. Per germline, CDR1 MNHEY and CDR2 SVGAGI. V dropped 2 bases and J dropped 5; count of bases not matched to a gene: 6. DNA for the CDR3: TGTGCCAGCAGTTACAGTGCGGGAGCAGACAATGAGCAGTTCTTC. Translating it yields CASSYSAGADNEQFF.

In nucleotides, the CDR3 is TGTGCCAGCAGACGAGGACTAGGAGAGACCCAGTACTTC. Its protein product is CASRRGLGETQYF. The chain couples TRBV6-5 to TRBJ2-5, with TRBD2 matching over 7 bases. The CDR3 loop spans 13 amino acids. Unmatched junction bases numbered 5, after V lost 6 bases and J lost 4 bases. In germline, CDR1 is MNHEY, CDR2 SVGAGI.

V gene TRBV18 combines with J gene TRBJ1-4, with D unclear. The V gene lost 0 bases and the J gene lost 2 bases, with 10 bases spanning the gap. The CDR3 covers 16 residues. From germline, CDR1 is KGHSH and CDR2 LQKENI. The CDR3 reads CASSPPVGSTNEKLFF. The DNA of the CDR3 is TGTGCCAGCTCACCACCCGTCGGGAGTACTAATGAAAAACTGTTTTTT. The full variable domain, with the rest looked up from reference TRBV18 and TRBJ1-4, is NAGVMQNPRHLVRRRGQEARLRCSPMKGHSHVYWYRQLPEEGLKFMVYLQKENIIDESGMPKERFSAEFPKEGPSILRIQQVVRGDSAAYFCASSPPVGSTNEKLFFGSGTQLSVL.

This clone was counted once. This rearrangement joins TRBV5-1 to TRBJ1-3; D remains unclear. Germline CDR1 SGHRS, CDR2 YFSETQ. The CDR3 contains 12 residues. The germline V and J ends were trimmed by 7 bases and 1 base, with 6 bases remaining between them. CDR3 bases: TGCGCCAGCTCAGGATCTGGAAACACCATATATTTT. This translates into CASSGSGNTIYF.

This sequence joins TRBV7-8 and TRBJ2-1; 11 bases are a match to TRBD2. CDR1 and CDR2 from the germline V gene are SGHVS and FQNEAQ. V gave up 1 base and J gave up 8 bases; unmatched junction bases: 4. This CDR3 spans 15 amino acids. DNA for the CDR3: TGTGCCAGCAGCTTAGGATATAGCGGGAGGGATGAGCAGTTCTTC. It yields the protein CASSLGYSGRDEQFF.

For this clone: The junction differs from germline at one of its ends, possibly a read error. This chain links TRBV5-4 with TRBJ1-3; the D gene is possibly TRBD1 (5 bases). Germline V CDR1 and CDR2: SGHNT, YYREEE (reference sequence). The CDR3 is 15 amino acids. The CDR3 here is CASTYGGGAGSTIYF. CDR3 in DNA: TGTGCCAGCACCTACGGTGGAGGGGCTGGAAGCACCATATATTTT.

The chain employs TRBV7-8 and TRBJ2-1; D ambiguous. The length of the CDR3 is 13 residues. Trimming removed 6 bases from V and 7 bases from J, with 13 bases in between. CDR1 and CDR2 (germline): SGHVS, FQNEAQ. CDR3 DNA sequence: TGTGCCAGCAGAACCCACCCCGGGAATGAGCAGTTCTTC. Translation: CASRTHPGNEQFF.